Sequencing of this T cell receptor beta chain was carried out in a study of technical replicates of blood from a few donors. The data were produced by immunoSEQ multiplex PCR, yet TCRdb's version contains in-frame clones alone and is incomplete. The data show about 100,000 clones, approximately 96% seen once. Sequenced: T cells isolated from PBMCs. This clonotype was sampled from a human donor in good health.

This chain's CDR3 is CAISGQGGTEAFF. The CDR3 DNA sequence: TGTGCCATCAGTGGGCAGGGAGGCACTGAAGCTTTCTTT. The gene calls are TRBV10-3 and TRBJ1-1; weak D call: TRBD1 (5 bases). V lost 4 bases and J lost 4, with 10 bases in between. This CDR3 is 13 amino acids long. Germline CDR1 reads ENHRY; CDR2 reads SYGVKD.